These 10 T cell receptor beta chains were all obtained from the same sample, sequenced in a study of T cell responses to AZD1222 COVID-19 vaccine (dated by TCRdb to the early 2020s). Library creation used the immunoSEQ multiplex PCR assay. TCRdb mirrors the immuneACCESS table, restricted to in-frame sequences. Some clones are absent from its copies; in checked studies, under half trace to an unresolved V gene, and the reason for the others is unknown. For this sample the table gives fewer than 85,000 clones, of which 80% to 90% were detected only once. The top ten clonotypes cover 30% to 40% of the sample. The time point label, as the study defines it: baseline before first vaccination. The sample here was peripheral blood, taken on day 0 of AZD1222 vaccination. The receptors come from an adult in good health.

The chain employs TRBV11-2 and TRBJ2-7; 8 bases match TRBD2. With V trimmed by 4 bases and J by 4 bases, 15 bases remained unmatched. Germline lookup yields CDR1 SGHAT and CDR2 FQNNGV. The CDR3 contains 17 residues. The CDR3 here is CASSSLSIGTRGYEQYF. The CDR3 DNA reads TGTGCCAGCAGCTCCCTCTCAATAGGGACTAGAGGTTACGAGCAGTACTTC.

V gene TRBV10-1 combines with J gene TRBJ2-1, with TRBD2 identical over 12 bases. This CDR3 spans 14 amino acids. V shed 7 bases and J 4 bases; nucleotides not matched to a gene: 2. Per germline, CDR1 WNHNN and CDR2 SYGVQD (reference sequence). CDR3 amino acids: CASNGLAGYNEQFF. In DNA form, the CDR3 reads TGCGCCAGCAACGGACTAGCGGGGTACAATGAGCAGTTCTTC.

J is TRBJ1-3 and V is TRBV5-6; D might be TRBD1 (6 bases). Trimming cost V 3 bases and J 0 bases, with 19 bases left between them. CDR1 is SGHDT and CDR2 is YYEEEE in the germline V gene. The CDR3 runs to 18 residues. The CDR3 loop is CASSYGQRTYLSGNTIYF. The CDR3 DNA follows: TGTGCCAGCAGCTACGGACAGAGGACTTACCTCTCTGGAAACACCATATATTTT. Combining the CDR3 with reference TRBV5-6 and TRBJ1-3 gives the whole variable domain DAGVTQSPTHLIKTRGQQVTLRCSPKSGHDTVSWYQQALGQGPQFIFQYYEEEERQRGNFPDRFSGHQFPNYSSELNVNALLLGDSALYLCASSYGQRTYLSGNTIYFGEGSWLTVV.

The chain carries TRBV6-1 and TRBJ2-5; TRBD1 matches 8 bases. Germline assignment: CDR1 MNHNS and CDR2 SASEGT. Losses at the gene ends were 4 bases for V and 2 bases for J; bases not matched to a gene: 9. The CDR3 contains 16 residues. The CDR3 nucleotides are TGTGCCAGCAGTGCCCCAGACAGGGGCCCTCAAGAGACCCAGTACTTC. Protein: CASSAPDRGPQETQYF.

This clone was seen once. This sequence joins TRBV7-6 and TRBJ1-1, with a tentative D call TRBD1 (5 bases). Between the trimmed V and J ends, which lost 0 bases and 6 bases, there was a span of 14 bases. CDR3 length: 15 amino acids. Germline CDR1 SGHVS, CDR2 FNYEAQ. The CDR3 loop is CASSLAGQGNSEAFF. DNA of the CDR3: TGTGCCAGCAGCTTAGCCGGGCAGGGAAATTCTGAAGCTTTCTTT.

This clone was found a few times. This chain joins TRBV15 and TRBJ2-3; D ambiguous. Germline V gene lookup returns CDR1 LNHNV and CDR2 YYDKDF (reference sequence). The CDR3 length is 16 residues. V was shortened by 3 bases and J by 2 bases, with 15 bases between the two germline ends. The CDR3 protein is CATSSGTGSITDTQYF. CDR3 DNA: TGTGCCACCAGCAGTGGTACCGGGTCCATCACAGATACGCAGTATTTT.

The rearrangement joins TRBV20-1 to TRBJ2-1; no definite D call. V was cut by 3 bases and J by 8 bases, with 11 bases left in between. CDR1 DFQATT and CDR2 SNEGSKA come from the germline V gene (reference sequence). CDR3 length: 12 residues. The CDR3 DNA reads TGCAGTGCTAGTCAGAACTTCGATGAGCAGTTCTTC. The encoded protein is CSASQNFDEQFF.

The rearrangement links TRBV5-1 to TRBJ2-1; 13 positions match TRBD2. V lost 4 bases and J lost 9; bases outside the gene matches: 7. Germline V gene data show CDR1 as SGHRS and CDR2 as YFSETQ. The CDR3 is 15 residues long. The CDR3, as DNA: TGCGCCAGCAGCAGGGAGGGACTAGCGGGAAGTGAGCAGTTCTTC. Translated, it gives CASSREGLAGSEQFF.

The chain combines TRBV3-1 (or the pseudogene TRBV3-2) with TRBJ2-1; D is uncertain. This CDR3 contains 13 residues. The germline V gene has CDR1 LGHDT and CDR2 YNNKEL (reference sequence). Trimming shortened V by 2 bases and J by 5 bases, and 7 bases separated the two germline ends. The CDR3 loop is CASSQRSDNEQFF. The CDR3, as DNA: TGTGCCAGCAGCCAAAGGTCCGACAATGAGCAGTTCTTC.

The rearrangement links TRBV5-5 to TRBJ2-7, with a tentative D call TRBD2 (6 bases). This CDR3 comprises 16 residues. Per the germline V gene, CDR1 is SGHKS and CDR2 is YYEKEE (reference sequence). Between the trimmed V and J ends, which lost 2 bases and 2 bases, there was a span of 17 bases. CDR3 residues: CASSFSGSTGAYEQYF. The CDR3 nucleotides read TGTGCCAGCAGCTTCAGTGGTTCGACGGGAGCCTACGAGCAGTACTTC.